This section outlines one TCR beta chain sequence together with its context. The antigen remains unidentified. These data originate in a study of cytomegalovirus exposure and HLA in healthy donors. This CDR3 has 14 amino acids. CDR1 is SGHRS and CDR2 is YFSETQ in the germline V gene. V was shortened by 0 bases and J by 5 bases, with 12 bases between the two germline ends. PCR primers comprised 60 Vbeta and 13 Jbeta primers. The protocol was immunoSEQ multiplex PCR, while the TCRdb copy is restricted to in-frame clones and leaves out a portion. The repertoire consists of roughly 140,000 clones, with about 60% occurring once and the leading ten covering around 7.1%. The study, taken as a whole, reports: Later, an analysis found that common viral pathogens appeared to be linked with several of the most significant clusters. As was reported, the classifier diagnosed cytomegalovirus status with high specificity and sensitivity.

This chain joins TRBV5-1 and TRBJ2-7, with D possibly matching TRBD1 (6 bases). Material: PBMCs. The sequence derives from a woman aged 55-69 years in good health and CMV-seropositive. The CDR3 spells CASSLARRDNEQYF. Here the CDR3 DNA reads TGCGCCAGCAGCTTGGCCCGCAGGGACAACGAGCAGTACTTC. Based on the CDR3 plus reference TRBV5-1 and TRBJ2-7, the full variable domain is KAGVTQTPRYLIKTRGQQVTLSCSPISGHRSVSWYQQTPGQGLQFLFEYFSETQRNKGNFPGRFSGRQFSNSRSEMNVSTLELGDSALYLCASSLARRDNEQYFGPGTRLTVT.